Listed below are T cell receptor beta chains from one sample, sequenced in a study of CD8+CD57+ T cells in acquired aplastic anemia. Via MiXCR, TCRdb re-called the reads, giving one row per CDR3 protein. The data hold roughly 500,000 distinct CDR3 sequences, with around 30% observed a single time. Sequenced input: sorted CD4+, CD8+, or CD8+CD57+ T cells (not recorded which) from PBMCs. These receptor sequences come from a human donor with aplastic anemia. The CDR3 runs from the conserved cysteine through the conserved F or W. The order of the fields is V gene, CDR3 length, J gene, CDR3 protein.

V gene: TRBV10-3
CDR3 length: 13
J gene: TRBJ1-1
CDR3 protein: CAISDGMNTEAFF

V gene: TRBV20-1
CDR3 length: 15
J gene: TRBJ2-4
CDR3 protein: CSVPPSGGRRDIQYF

V gene: TRBV5-1
CDR3 length: 15
J gene: TRBJ2-5
CDR3 protein: CASSIGGTDQETQYF

V gene: TRBV19
CDR3 length: 15
J gene: TRBJ1-1
CDR3 protein: CASSINQGPNTEAFF

V gene: TRBV7-9
CDR3 length: 10
J gene: TRBJ2-7
CDR3 protein: CASHRLEQYF

V gene: TRBV29-1
CDR3 length: 13
J gene: TRBJ1-1
CDR3 protein: CSVRQGGNTEAFF

V gene: TRBV20-1
CDR3 length: 16
J gene: TRBJ2-1
CDR3 protein: CSAGTSGGASYNEQFF

V gene: TRBV27
CDR3 length: 17
J gene: TRBJ1-6
CDR3 protein: CASSPRTGGAYNSPLHF

V gene: TRBV6-1
CDR3 length: 12
J gene: TRBJ1-1
CDR3 protein: CASKDGEDEAFF

V gene: TRBV9
CDR3 length: 15
J gene: TRBJ2-1
CDR3 protein: CASSVDPSGHNEQFF

V gene: TRBV3-1
CDR3 length: 16
J gene: TRBJ2-3
CDR3 protein: CASSQEATGKADTQYF

V gene: TRBV29-1
CDR3 length: 15
J gene: TRBJ2-1
CDR3 protein: CSVKSIRDPAREQFF

V gene: TRBV25-1
CDR3 length: 16
J gene: TRBJ2-1
CDR3 protein: CASSDPQWDRRDEQFF

V gene: TRBV5-1
CDR3 length: 16
J gene: TRBJ1-6
CDR3 protein: CASSLQTSDNNSPLHF

V gene: TRBV7-9
CDR3 length: 11
J gene: TRBJ1-5
CDR3 protein: CASGQNQPQHF

V gene: TRBV2
CDR3 length: 17
J gene: TRBJ1-2
CDR3 protein: CASAAAGQGPSGYGYTF

V gene: TRBV2
CDR3 length: 15
J gene: TRBJ1-6
CDR3 protein: CASRGQVSWNSPLHF

V gene: TRBV7-2
CDR3 length: 17
J gene: TRBJ2-1
CDR3 protein: CASSPRIVSGSYNEQFF

V gene: TRBV19
CDR3 length: 15
J gene: TRBJ1-6
CDR3 protein: CASSSGAGKRSPLHF

V gene: TRBV4-2
CDR3 length: 16
J gene: TRBJ2-7
CDR3 protein: CASSQESGGAAYEQYF

V gene: TRBV20-1
CDR3 length: 14
J gene: TRBJ2-1
CDR3 protein: CSVHGGGRANEQFF

V gene: TRBV29-1
CDR3 length: 14
J gene: TRBJ1-5
CDR3 protein: CQQLADGRNQPQHF

V gene: TRBV6-1
CDR3 length: 13
J gene: TRBJ1-2
CDR3 protein: CASSGTPGYGYTF

V gene: TRBV6-5
CDR3 length: 13
J gene: TRBJ1-6
CDR3 protein: CASSPDRASPLHF

V gene: TRBV10-1
CDR3 length: 16
J gene: TRBJ2-2
CDR3 protein: CASSESGGTRTGELFF

V gene: TRBV2
CDR3 length: 14
J gene: TRBJ1-5
CDR3 protein: CASSDKNSNQPQHF

V gene: TRBV24-1
CDR3 length: 15
J gene: TRBJ2-1
CDR3 protein: CATSDSEREANEQFF

V gene: TRBV19
CDR3 length: 17
J gene: TRBJ2-3
CDR3 protein: CASSIDPRALGADTQYF

V gene: TRBV14
CDR3 length: 12
J gene: TRBJ2-7
CDR3 protein: CASSHGTYEQYF

V gene: TRBV12-3/TRBV12-4
CDR3 length: 14
J gene: TRBJ1-1
CDR3 protein: CASSKKIMNTEAFF

V gene: TRBV11-2
CDR3 length: 15
J gene: TRBJ2-3
CDR3 protein: CASSGAGTSTDTQYF

V gene: TRBV4-3
CDR3 length: 15
J gene: TRBJ2-3
CDR3 protein: CASSQGRSAGDTQYF

V gene: TRBV5-1
CDR3 length: 16
J gene: TRBJ2-7
CDR3 protein: CASSSGAGTGIYEQYF

V gene: TRBV2
CDR3 length: 15
J gene: TRBJ1-6
CDR3 protein: CASSGRTGQNSPLHF

V gene: TRBV7-6
CDR3 length: 15
J gene: TRBJ1-4
CDR3 protein: CASSLGQNPNEKLFF

V gene: TRBV11-2
CDR3 length: 17
J gene: TRBJ2-6
CDR3 protein: CASSAGQGMPGANVLTF

V gene: TRBV9
CDR3 length: 15
J gene: TRBJ1-1
CDR3 protein: CASSPHAQPNTEAFF

V gene: TRBV11-1
CDR3 length: 13
J gene: TRBJ2-7
CDR3 protein: CASSLRDRYEQYF

V gene: TRBV10-3
CDR3 length: 14
J gene: TRBJ1-2
CDR3 protein: CAISGGEGNYGDTF

V gene: TRBV10-3
CDR3 length: 14
J gene: TRBJ1-2
CDR3 protein: CAISDLGQDYGYTF

V gene: TRBV7-2
CDR3 length: 12
J gene: TRBJ2-7
CDR3 protein: CASSPGGGQQYF

V gene: TRBV7-9
CDR3 length: 11
J gene: TRBJ2-7
CDR3 protein: CASRSTGEQYF

V gene: TRBV9
CDR3 length: 15
J gene: TRBJ1-2
CDR3 protein: CASSVGEKSNYGYTF

V gene: TRBV2
CDR3 length: 14
J gene: TRBJ2-7
CDR3 protein: CASSDTGLSYEQYF

V gene: TRBV19
CDR3 length: 13
J gene: TRBJ1-5
CDR3 protein: CASRTYSNQPQHF

V gene: TRBV29-1
CDR3 length: 12
J gene: TRBJ1-2
CDR3 protein: CSVDRGIYGYTF

V gene: TRBV20-1
CDR3 length: 16
J gene: TRBJ2-1
CDR3 protein: CSARGAGGRSYNEQFF

V gene: TRBV5-1
CDR3 length: 16
J gene: TRBJ1-2
CDR3 protein: CASSHGDRQANYGYTF

V gene: TRBV20-1
CDR3 length: 12
J gene: TRBJ1-6
CDR3 protein: CSARDPDGPLHF

V gene: TRBV7-9
CDR3 length: 15
J gene: TRBJ1-1
CDR3 protein: CASSDRQPTNTEAFF

V gene: TRBV12-3/TRBV12-4
CDR3 length: 15
J gene: TRBJ1-6
CDR3 protein: CASASSGGPLSPLHF

V gene: TRBV5-1
CDR3 length: 14
J gene: TRBJ2-7
CDR3 protein: CASSLDRVLYEQYF

V gene: TRBV10-1
CDR3 length: 14
J gene: TRBJ1-2
CDR3 protein: CASSRSSGAGGYTF

V gene: TRBV10-3
CDR3 length: 15
J gene: TRBJ2-3
CDR3 protein: CAISYSTGQSDTQYF

V gene: TRBV6-5
CDR3 length: 15
J gene: TRBJ2-2
CDR3 protein: CASSWGDGNTGELFF

V gene: TRBV4-1
CDR3 length: 16
J gene: TRBJ1-5
CDR3 protein: CASSQPTGPPGQPQHF